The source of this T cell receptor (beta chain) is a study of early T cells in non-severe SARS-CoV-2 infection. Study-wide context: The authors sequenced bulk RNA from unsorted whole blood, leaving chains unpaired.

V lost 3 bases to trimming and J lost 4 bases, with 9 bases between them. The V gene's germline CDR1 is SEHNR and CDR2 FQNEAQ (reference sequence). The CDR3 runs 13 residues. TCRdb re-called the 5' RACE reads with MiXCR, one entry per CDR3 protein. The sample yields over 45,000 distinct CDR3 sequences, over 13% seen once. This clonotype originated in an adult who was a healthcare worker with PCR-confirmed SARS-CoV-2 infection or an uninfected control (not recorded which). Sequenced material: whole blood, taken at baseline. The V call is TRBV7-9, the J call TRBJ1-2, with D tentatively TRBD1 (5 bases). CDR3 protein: CASSLTDRYGYTF. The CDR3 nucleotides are TGTGCCAGCAGCTTGACAGACCGCTATGGCTACACCTTC. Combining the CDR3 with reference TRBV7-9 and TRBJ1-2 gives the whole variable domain DTGVSQNPRHKITKRGQNVTFRCDPISEHNRLYWYRQTLGQGPEFLTYFQNEAQLEKSRLLSDRFSAERPKGSFSTLEIQRTEQGDSAMYLCASSLTDRYGYTFGSGTRLTVV.